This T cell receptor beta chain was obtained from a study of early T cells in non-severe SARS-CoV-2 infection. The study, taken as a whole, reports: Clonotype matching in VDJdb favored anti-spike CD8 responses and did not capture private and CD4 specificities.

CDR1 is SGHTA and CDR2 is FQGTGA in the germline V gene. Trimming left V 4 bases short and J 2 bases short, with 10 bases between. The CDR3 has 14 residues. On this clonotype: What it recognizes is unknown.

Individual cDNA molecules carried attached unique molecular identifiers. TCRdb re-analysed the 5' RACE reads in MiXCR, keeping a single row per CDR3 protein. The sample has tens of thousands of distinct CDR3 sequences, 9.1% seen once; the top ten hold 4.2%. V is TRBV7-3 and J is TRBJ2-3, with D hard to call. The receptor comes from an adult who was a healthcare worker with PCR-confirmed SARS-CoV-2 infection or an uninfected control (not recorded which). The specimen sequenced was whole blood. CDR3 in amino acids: CASSSVGSTDTQYF. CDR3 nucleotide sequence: TGTGCCAGCAGCTCTGTGGGGTCCACAGATACGCAGTATTTT.